The next 27 T cell receptor beta chains were all read from a single sample in a study of T cell repertoires in cytomegalovirus infection. TCRdb itself ran the reads through MiXCR, one entry per CDR3 protein. The data hold approximately 290,000 distinct CDR3 sequences, with around 25% observed a single time. Material for sequencing was PBMCs. The receptors derive from a human donor in good health (CMV status not recorded). Some clones in this sample may be carry-over from other donors' samples.

This clonotype was counted at least ten times. CDR3 protein: CASSSGTETYQPQHF. CDR3 bases: TGTGCCAGCAGCTCTGGGACAGAAACCTATCAGCCCCAGCATTTT. The chain links TRBV7-2 to TRBJ1-5; 7 bases line up with TRBD1. CDR3 length: 15 residues. The germline CDR1 and CDR2 sequences are SGHTA and FQGNSA. With V trimmed by 4 bases and J by 5 bases, 8 bases remained unmatched.

This clonotype was seen more than once but under ten times. The chain uses TRBV6-1 and TRBJ2-7, with D maybe TRBD1 (6 bases). CDR1 is MNHNS and CDR2 is SASEGT in the germline V gene. Trimming removed 10 bases from V and 2 bases from J, with 12 bases in between. This CDR3 has 12 residues. The CDR3 bases are TGTGCCACCGATGAGGGGGCCTACGAGCAGTACTTC. As protein: CATDEGAYEQYF.

There are a few counts of this clonotype. This chain links TRBV20-1 with TRBJ1-1; tentative D call: TRBD1 (5 bases). CDR3 length: 14 amino acids. Trimming stripped 0 bases from V and 5 bases from J, with 13 bases between. In germline, CDR1 is DFQATT, CDR2 SNEGSKA (reference sequence). The DNA of the CDR3 is TGCAGTGCTAGAGATAGAAGAAGGGGTACTGAAGCTTTCTTT. It specifies CSARDRRRGTEAFF.

This clonotype turned up a few times. The chain has TRBV27 and TRBJ2-7; D gene uncertain. V lost 2 bases to trimming and J lost 4 bases, with 15 bases between them. The CDR3 runs 15 residues. In germline, CDR1 is MNHEY, CDR2 SMNVEV (reference sequence). This CDR3 reads CASSLQVSRPYEQYF. In DNA form, the CDR3 reads TGTGCCAGCAGTTTACAGGTGTCTCGCCCTTACGAGCAGTACTTC.

This clonotype was counted between two and nine times. For the CDR3, the DNA is TGTGCCAGCAGCGTATCGGGGACCGGGGCCAACGTCCTGACTTTC. Its translation: CASSVSGTGANVLTF. The chain links TRBV9 to TRBJ2-6, with D perhaps assigned TRBD1 or TRBD2 (5 bases each). CDR3 size: 15 residues. V gave up 1 base and J gave up 4 bases, with 9 bases separating them. Germline-derived CDR1 and CDR2 are SGDLS and YYNGEE.

This clonotype came up many times. The genes are TRBV7-2 and TRBJ2-5; D tentatively fits TRBD1 or TRBD2 (5 bases each). V was trimmed by 5 bases and J by 9 bases, leaving 19 bases between them. This CDR3 is built from 14 residues. Germline V gene sequence: CDR1 SGHTA, CDR2 FQGNSA. The CDR3 loop is CASSLGTSSGAQYF. The CDR3 DNA sequence: TGTGCCAGCAGCCTCGGGACCTCCTCTGGTGCCCAGTACTTC.

The chain employs TRBV7-6 and TRBJ2-1; 9 bases agree with TRBD2. CDR1 is SGHVS and CDR2 is FNYEAQ in the germline V gene. The junction had 8 bases not matched to a gene; V was cut back by 5 bases and J by 0 bases. The CDR3 is 17 residues long. CDR3 nucleotides: TGTGCCAGCAGCCGGGGGACTAGCCTTAGCTCCTACAATGAGCAGTTCTTC. It specifies CASSRGTSLSSYNEQFF. The whole variable domain, filled in from reference TRBV7-6 and TRBJ2-1, reads GAGVSQSPRYKVTKRGQDVALRCDPISGHVSLYWYRQALGQGPEFLTYFNYEAQQDKSGLPNDRFSAERPEGSISTLTIQRTEQRDSAMYRCASSRGTSLSSYNEQFFGPGTRLTVL.

The table lists this clonotype with many counts. The J gene is TRBJ2-3, the V gene TRBV7-2; 9 bases align to TRBD2. Germline V CDR1 and CDR2: SGHTA, FQGNSA. The CDR3 is 16 residues long. Trimming removed 2 bases from V and 3 bases from J; junction bases left unmatched: 6. The CDR3 sequence is CASSLYGGRETDTQYF. CDR3 coding DNA: TGTGCCAGCAGCTTATATGGCGGGAGGGAGACAGATACGCAGTATTTT. Full variable domain (outside the CDR3, taken from reference TRBV7-2 and TRBJ2-3): GAGVSQSPSNKVTEKGKDVELRCDPISGHTALYWYRQSLGQGLEFLIYFQGNSAPDKSGLPSDRFSAERTGGSVSTLTIQRTQQEDSAVYLCASSLYGGRETDTQYFGPGTRLTVL.

The rearrangement links TRBV18 to TRBJ2-1; TRBD1 matches at 7 bases. The CDR3 loop spans 14 amino acids. Germline-derived CDR1 and CDR2 are KGHSH and LQKENI. Losses at the gene ends were 2 bases for V and 5 bases for J; bases not matched to a gene: 3. Written as DNA, the CDR3 is TGTGCCAGCTCACCAGGACAGGCTAACAATGAGCAGTTCTTC. As protein: CASSPGQANNEQFF.

This clonotype showed up many times. Here the CDR3 reads CASTFLAGGGETQYF. As DNA, the CDR3 is TGTGCCAGCACTTTCCTAGCGGGGGGGGGAGAGACCCAGTACTTC. The chain recombines TRBV7-9 with TRBJ2-5; 12 bases map to TRBD2. Germline V gives CDR1 SEHNR, CDR2 FQNEAQ (reference sequence). There are 15 residues in the CDR3. After removal of 7 bases from V and 4 bases from J, the junction contained 7 bases not matched to a gene.

This clonotype has ten or more counts. The chain has TRBV7-2 and TRBJ2-2, with a tentative D call TRBD2 (6 bases). Trimming removed 5 bases from V and 4 bases from J, with 17 bases in between. Germline V gives CDR1 SGHTA, CDR2 FQGNSA. The CDR3 is made up of 16 amino acids. In DNA form, the CDR3 reads TGTGCCAGCAGCCTTGGGCCCTTGGGAGGCACCGGGGAGCTGTTTTTT. Protein product: CASSLGPLGGTGELFF.

This clonotype was found a few times. The gene calls are TRBV5-6 and TRBJ2-5; D is undetermined. The CDR3 has 13 residues. V was shortened by 4 bases and J by 4 bases, with 11 bases between the two germline ends. CDR1 is SGHDT, CDR2 YYEEEE, per germline. CDR3: CASSPVGLETQYF. DNA for the CDR3: TGTGCCAGCAGCCCCGTAGGGCTAGAGACCCAGTACTTC.

J is TRBJ2-5 and V is TRBV2, with a tentative D call TRBD2 (6 bases). This CDR3 region has 14 residues. Germline lookup yields CDR1 SNHLY and CDR2 FYNNEI. Between the trimmed V and J ends, which lost 1 base and 2 bases, there was a span of 8 bases. In nucleotides, the CDR3 is TGTGCCAGCAGTGAAGACGGGGGACAAGAGACCCAGTACTTC. Its translation is CASSEDGGQETQYF.

The rearrangement links TRBV5-1 to TRBJ2-5; D possibly uses TRBD1 or TRBD2 (6 bases each). Trimming left V 7 bases short and J 5 bases short, with 18 bases between. CDR1 is SGHRS, CDR2 YFSETQ, per germline. The CDR3 has 14 amino acids. The CDR3 nucleotides are TGCGCCAGCGATCCTGGCTGGAGGGGGGAGACCCAGTACTTC. Protein: CASDPGWRGETQYF.

Here the CDR3 reads CASSQDLRSDTQYF. DNA for the CDR3: TGTGCCAGCAGCCAAGATTTGAGATCAGATACGCAGTATTTT. This chain joins TRBV3-1 and TRBJ2-3; D call uncertain. The germline gives CDR1 LGHDT, CDR2 YNNKEL (reference sequence). Trimming cost V 0 bases and J 4 bases, with 8 bases left between them. The CDR3 is made up of 14 amino acids.

As to this clonotype: A much bigger clone sits one base away, suggesting this may be a read error. The V gene is TRBV7-4, the J gene TRBJ1-1; the D gene is possibly TRBD1 (5 bases). CDR1 is SGHVT, CDR2 SQSDAQ, per germline. CDR3 length: 12 residues. CDR3 DNA: TGTGCCAGCAGCGACAGTTCGCTAAAAGCTTCCTTT. It is translated as CASSDSSLKASF.

This clonotype has just a few counts. This rearrangement joins TRBV20-1 to TRBJ2-6; D might be TRBD2 (6 bases). The germline CDR1 and CDR2 sequences are DFQATT and SNEGSKA (reference sequence). The CDR3 consists of 16 residues. V lost 7 bases, J lost 1 base, and 17 bases lay in between. The CDR3 region is CSVGAGPVSGANVLTF. Written as DNA, the CDR3 is TGCAGTGTCGGGGCGGGACCCGTGTCTGGGGCCAACGTCCTGACTTTC.

This clonotype was seen a few times. The V and J genes are TRBV6-2 or TRBV6-3 and TRBJ2-3; D perhaps matches TRBD1 (5 bases). This CDR3 is 18 amino acids long. CDR1 MNHEY and CDR2 SVGEGT come from the germline V gene. Trimming stripped 0 bases from V and 7 bases from J, with 23 bases between. The CDR3 sequence: CASSYSGQPERNRNTQYF. The CDR3 DNA reads TGTGCCAGCAGTTACTCCGGCCAACCAGAAAGGAACAGGAATACGCAGTATTTT.

The chain couples TRBV27 to TRBJ2-7; TRBD2 aligns across 9 bases. Looked up from germline, CDR1 is MNHEY and CDR2 is SMNVEV (reference sequence). V shed 0 bases and J 3 bases; nucleotides not matched to a gene: 3. The CDR3 spans 15 residues. The CDR3, as DNA: TGTGCCAGCAGTTTATCATCTAGCGGGGACTACGAGCAGTACTTC. Amino acid sequence: CASSLSSSGDYEQYF.

This clonotype was detected a few times. The gene calls are TRBV20-1 and TRBJ2-1; D may be TRBD1 (5 bases). V dropped 4 bases and J dropped 8 bases, with 9 bases sitting between them. Germline-derived CDR1 and CDR2 are DFQATT and SNEGSKA (reference sequence). The CDR3 is made up of 11 amino acids. The CDR3 bases are TGCAGTGCTATCAGGGCGTATGAGCAGTTCTTC. Its protein is CSAIRAYEQFF.

CDR3 residues: CSAEDSSYEQYF. The DNA of the CDR3 is TGCAGTGCTGAGGACAGCTCCTACGAGCAGTACTTC. V is TRBV20-1 and J is TRBJ2-7; weak D call: TRBD1 (6 bases). Between the trimmed V and J ends, which lost 5 bases and 0 bases, there was a span of 8 bases. The CDR3 runs 12 residues. Germline V gene lookup returns CDR1 DFQATT and CDR2 SNEGSKA (reference sequence).

This clonotype was detected many times. This chain uses TRBV12-3 or TRBV12-4 with TRBJ2-1, with TRBD1 as a possible D gene (5 bases). This CDR3 contains 13 residues. Trimming cost V 4 bases and J 4 bases, with 8 bases left between them. CDR3 sequence reads: CASSSKGYNEQFF. In DNA, the CDR3 is TGTGCCAGCAGTTCCAAGGGGTACAATGAGCAGTTCTTC.

This clonotype was recorded many times. This chain uses TRBV7-2 with TRBJ2-1, with D unclear. CDR3 length equals 13 residues. V was clipped by 1 base and J by 0 bases, with 1 base between them. Germline V gene sequence: CDR1 SGHTA, CDR2 FQGNSA. This CDR3 reads CASSLDSYNEQFF. CDR3 nucleotides: TGTGCCAGCAGCTTAGACTCCTACAATGAGCAGTTCTTC.

This clonotype was counted between two and nine times. J is TRBJ2-7 and V is TRBV7-2; TRBD1 agrees at 8 bases. Germline lookup yields CDR1 SGHTA and CDR2 FQGNSA. The ends lost 5 bases at V and 7 bases at J; junction bases unmatched: 4. The CDR3 runs to 12 residues. This chain's CDR3 is CASSRYRGEQYF. Here the CDR3 DNA reads TGTGCCAGCAGCCGTTACAGGGGGGAGCAGTACTTC.

The chain has TRBV28 and TRBJ2-1; a possible D gene is TRBD2 (5 bases). CDR3 length: 13 amino acids. Germline V CDR1 and CDR2: MDHEN, SYDVKM. V was trimmed by 10 bases and J by 0 bases, leaving 10 bases between them. CDR3 nucleotide sequence: TGTGCCATCGCCCGGGGCTCCTACAATGAGCAGTTCTTC. Translated, it gives CAIARGSYNEQFF. Variable domain in full (rest from reference TRBV28 and TRBJ2-1): DVKVTQSSRYLVKRTGEKVFLECVQDMDHENMFWYRQDPGLGLRLIYFSYDVKMKEKGDIPEGYSVSREKKERFSLILESASTNQTSMYLCAIARGSYNEQFFGPGTRLTVL.

This clonotype was observed many times. This chain joins TRBV7-9 and TRBJ1-2; 10 bases match TRBD1. This CDR3 comprises 15 residues. Unmatched junction bases numbered 6, after V lost 4 bases and J lost 4 bases. The germline V gene has CDR1 SEHNR and CDR2 FQNEAQ (reference sequence). The CDR3 region is CASSSRDRGPYGYTF. CDR3 nucleotides: TGTGCCAGCAGCTCCCGGGACAGGGGCCCCTATGGCTACACCTTC.

This clonotype was found a few times. The gene calls are TRBV28 and TRBJ2-1; 7 bases map to TRBD2. The junction had 7 bases not matched to a gene; V was cut back by 10 bases and J by 1 base. CDR1 and CDR2 (germline): MDHEN, SYDVKM. The CDR3 is 14 residues long. CDR3 DNA sequence: TGTGCCACCACGGGACTATTATCCTACAATGAGCAGTTCTTC. Its translation is CATTGLLSYNEQFF.